The entry below describes one T cell receptor (beta chain). Germline loops: CDR1 SGHNT, CDR2 YENEEA. V was shortened by 1 base and J by 3 bases, with 18 bases between the two germline ends. The CDR3 contains 18 residues. Each case's diagnosis was confirmed by two pathologists on H&E. These data belong to a study of immune evolution from preneoplasia to lung adenocarcinoma. Sequencing used immunoSEQ multiplex PCR; TCRdb keeps in-frame clones, though not all of them. Among 9,000 to 10,000 clones listed, approximately 90% were seen once. The sequence came from a person between 65 and 80 years old with invasive lung adenocarcinoma. Some clones in this sample may be carry-over from other donors' samples. The sequencing sample was made of FFPE invasive lung adenocarcinoma tissue. The chain joins TRBV11-3 to TRBJ1-4; no clear D gene. The CDR3 DNA reads as TGTGCCAGCAGCTTAGTGTATGTTAAGGTCCGTTCTAATGAAAAACTGTTTTTT. Translating it yields CASSLVYVKVRSNEKLFF. The full variable domain, in which reference TRBV11-3 and TRBJ1-4 provide the parts outside the CDR3, is EAGVVQSPRYKIIEKKQPVAFWCNPISGHNTLYWYLQNLGQGPELLIRYENEEAVDDSQLPKDRFSAERLKGVDSTLKIQPAELGDSAVYLCASSLVYVKVRSNEKLFFGSGTQLSVL.